The clone carrying this T cell receptor beta chain was found once. Method: immunoSEQ multiplex PCR; TCRdb's copy keeps in-frame clones and lacks some. The table shows around 270,000 clones, with approximately 87% occurring only once. The sample is drawn from a study of blood T cell repertoires in COVID-19. The V end was cut by 2 bases, the J end by 8 bases, with 18 bases between. The CDR3 sequence is 16 residues long. Germline CDR1 reads MGHDK; CDR2 reads SYGVNS. The V gene is TRBV25-1, the J gene TRBJ2-2; D perhaps matches TRBD2 (6 bases). The source material was peripheral blood. The source of this sequence is a woman in her forties or fifties with acute or convalescent COVID-19. The CDR3 DNA is TGTGCCAGCAGTGAAGTCGGTGGCTCCGGGAGAGGGGAGCTGTTTTTT. It yields the protein CASSEVGGSGRGELFF.